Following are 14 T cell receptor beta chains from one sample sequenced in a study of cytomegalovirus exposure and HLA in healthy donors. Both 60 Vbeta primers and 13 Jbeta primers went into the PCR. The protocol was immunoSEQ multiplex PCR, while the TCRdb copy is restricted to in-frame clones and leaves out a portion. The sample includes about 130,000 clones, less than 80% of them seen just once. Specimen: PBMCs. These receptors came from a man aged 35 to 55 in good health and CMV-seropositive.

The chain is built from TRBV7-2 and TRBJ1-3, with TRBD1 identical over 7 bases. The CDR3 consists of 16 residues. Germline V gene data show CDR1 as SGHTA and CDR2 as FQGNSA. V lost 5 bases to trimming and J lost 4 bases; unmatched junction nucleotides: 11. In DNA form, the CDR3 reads TGTGCCAGCAGCCCCAACCGACAGGGCCCAGGAAACACCATATATTTT. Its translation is CASSPNRQGPGNTIYF.

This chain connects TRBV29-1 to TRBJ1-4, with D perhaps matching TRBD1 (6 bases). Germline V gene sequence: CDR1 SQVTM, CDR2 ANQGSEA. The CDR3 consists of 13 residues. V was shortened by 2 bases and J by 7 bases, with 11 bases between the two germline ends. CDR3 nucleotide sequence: TGCAGCGTTGAAAGCGGGGGCAGTGAAAAACTGTTTTTT. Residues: CSVESGGSEKLFF.

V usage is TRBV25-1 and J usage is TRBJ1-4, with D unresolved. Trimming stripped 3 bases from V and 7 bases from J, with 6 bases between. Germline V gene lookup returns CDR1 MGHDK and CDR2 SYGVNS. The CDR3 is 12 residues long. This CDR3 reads CASSDLGEKLFF. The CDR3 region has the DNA TGTGCCAGCAGTGACCTCGGTGAAAAACTGTTTTTT.

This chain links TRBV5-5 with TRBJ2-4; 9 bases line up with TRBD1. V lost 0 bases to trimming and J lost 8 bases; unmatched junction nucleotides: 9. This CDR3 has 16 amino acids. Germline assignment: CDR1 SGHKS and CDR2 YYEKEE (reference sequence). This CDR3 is CASSLEGQGGWDIQYF. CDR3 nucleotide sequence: TGTGCCAGCAGCTTGGAGGGACAGGGAGGATGGGACATTCAGTACTTC.

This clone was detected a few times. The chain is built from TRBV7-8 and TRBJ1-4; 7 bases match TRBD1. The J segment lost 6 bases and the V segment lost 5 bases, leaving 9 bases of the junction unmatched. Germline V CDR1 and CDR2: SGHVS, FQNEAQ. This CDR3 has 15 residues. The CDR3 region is CASSLLRDRHEKLFF. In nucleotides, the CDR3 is TGTGCCAGCAGCCTATTAAGGGACAGACATGAAAAACTGTTTTTT.

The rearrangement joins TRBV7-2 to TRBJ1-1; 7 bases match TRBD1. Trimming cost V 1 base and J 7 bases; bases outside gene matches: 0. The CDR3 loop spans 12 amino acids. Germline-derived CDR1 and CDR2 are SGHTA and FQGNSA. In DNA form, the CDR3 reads TGTGCCAGCAGCTTAGACAGGGGTGAAGCTTTCTTT. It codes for CASSLDRGEAFF. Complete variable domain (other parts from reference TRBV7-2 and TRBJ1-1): GAGVSQSPSNKVTEKGKDVELRCDPISGHTALYWYRQSLGQGLEFLIYFQGNSAPDKSGLPSDRFSAERTGGSVSTLTIQRTQQEDSAVYLCASSLDRGEAFFGQGTRLTVV.

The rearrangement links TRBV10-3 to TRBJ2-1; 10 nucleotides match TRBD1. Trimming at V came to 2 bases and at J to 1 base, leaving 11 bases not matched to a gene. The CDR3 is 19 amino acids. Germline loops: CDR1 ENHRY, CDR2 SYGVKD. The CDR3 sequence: CAISEPNSGDRGSYNEQFF. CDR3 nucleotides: TGTGCCATCAGTGAGCCGAACTCGGGGGACAGGGGTTCCTACAATGAGCAGTTCTTC.

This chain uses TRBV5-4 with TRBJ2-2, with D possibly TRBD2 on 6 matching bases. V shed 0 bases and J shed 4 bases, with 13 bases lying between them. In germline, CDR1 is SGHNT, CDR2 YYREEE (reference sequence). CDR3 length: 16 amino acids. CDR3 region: CASSLGGAGSTGELFF. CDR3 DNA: TGTGCCAGCAGCTTGGGAGGGGCGGGAAGCACCGGGGAGCTGTTTTTT. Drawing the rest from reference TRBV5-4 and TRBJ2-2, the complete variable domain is ETGVTQSPTHLIKTRGQQVTLRCSSQSGHNTVSWYQQALGQGPQFIFQYYREEENGRGNFPPRFSGLQFPNYSSELNVNALELDDSALYLCASSLGGAGSTGELFFGEGSRLTVL.

The CDR3 DNA sequence: TGCGCCAGCAGCCGGACGGGGTCCTCCGTCCTCGAGCAGTACTTC. This codes for CASSRTGSSVLEQYF. V gene TRBV5-1 combines with J gene TRBJ2-7, with D possibly TRBD2 on 5 matching bases. This CDR3 is built from 15 residues. V gave up 4 bases and J gave up 6 bases, with 20 bases separating them. Germline-derived CDR1 and CDR2 are SGHRS and YFSETQ.

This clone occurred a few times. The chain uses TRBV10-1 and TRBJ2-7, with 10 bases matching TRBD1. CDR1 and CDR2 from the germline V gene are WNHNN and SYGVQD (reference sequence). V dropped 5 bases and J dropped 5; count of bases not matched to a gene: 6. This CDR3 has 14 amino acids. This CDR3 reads CASSRGQGLHEQYF. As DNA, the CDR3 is TGCGCCAGCAGTAGGGGACAGGGGCTACACGAGCAGTACTTC.

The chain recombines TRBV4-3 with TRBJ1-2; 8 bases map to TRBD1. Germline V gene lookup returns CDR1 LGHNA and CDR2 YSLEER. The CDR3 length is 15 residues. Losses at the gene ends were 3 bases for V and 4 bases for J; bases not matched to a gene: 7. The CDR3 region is CASSQATGVIYGYTF. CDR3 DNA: TGCGCCAGCAGCCAGGCGACAGGGGTTATCTATGGCTACACCTTC.

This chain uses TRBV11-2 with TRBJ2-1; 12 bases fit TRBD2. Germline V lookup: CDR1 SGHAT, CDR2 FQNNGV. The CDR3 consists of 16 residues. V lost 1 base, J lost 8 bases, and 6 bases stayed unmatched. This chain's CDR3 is CASSLGRTSGIHEQFF. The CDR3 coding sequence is TGTGCCAGCAGCTTAGGACGGACTAGCGGGATCCATGAGCAGTTCTTC.

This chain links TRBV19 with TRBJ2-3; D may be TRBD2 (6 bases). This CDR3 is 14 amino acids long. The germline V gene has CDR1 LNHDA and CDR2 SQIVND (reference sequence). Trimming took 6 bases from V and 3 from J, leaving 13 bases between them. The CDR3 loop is CASRALAGTDTQYF. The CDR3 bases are TGTGCCAGTAGGGCCCTGGCGGGAACAGATACGCAGTATTTT.

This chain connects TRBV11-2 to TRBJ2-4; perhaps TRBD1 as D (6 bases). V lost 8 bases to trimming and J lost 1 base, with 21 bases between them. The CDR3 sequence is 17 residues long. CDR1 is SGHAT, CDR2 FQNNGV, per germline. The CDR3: CASASSRGVGAKNIQYF. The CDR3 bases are TGTGCCAGCGCATCCTCCAGGGGAGTGGGGGCCAAAAACATTCAGTACTTC.